The TCR beta chain described here comes from a study of blood T cells in healthy people across ages. For the study at large: Template switching picked up about one barcoded beta molecule for each two T cells.

The table lists this clonotype with many counts. What it binds is not known. The use of a sample-barcoded 5' primer and a J-beta primer mix characterized a second PCR of roughly 6 to 11 cycles. TCRdb ran MiXCR on the 5' RACE reads and lists one entry per CDR3 protein. The repertoire holds approximately 350,000 distinct CDR3 sequences, with approximately 52% as singletons. CDR3 length equals 18 residues. The V gene lost 0 bases and the J gene lost 2 bases, with 20 bases spanning the gap. In germline, CDR1 is SGHNT, CDR2 YYREEE (reference sequence). Study conclusions and caveats: Per million T cells, the diversity of TCR beta decreased roughly linearly as age advanced. There were more naive CD4+ cells and higher diversity in long-lived donors than in aged donors.

This receptor was identified in a man between 60 and 75 years old in good health. The rearrangement links TRBV5-4 to TRBJ1-2; no clear D gene. The sample taken for sequencing was blood. The CDR3 here is CASSLGATLADLNYGYTF. In nucleotides, the CDR3 is TGTGCCAGCAGCTTGGGCGCAACCCTGGCGGATTTGAACTATGGCTACACCTTC.